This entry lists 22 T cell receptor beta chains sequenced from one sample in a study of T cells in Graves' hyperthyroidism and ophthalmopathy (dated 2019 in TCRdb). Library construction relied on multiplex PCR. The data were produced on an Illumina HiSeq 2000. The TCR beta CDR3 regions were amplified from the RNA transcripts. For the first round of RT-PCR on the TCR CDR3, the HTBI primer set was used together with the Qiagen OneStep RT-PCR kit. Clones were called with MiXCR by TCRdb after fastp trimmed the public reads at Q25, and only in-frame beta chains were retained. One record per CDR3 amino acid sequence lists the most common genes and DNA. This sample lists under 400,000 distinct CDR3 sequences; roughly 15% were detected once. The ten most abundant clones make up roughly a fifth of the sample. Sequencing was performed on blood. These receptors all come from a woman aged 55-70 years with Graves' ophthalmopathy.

DNA of the CDR3: TGTGCCACCAGTGATGGTGGGAGAGATACGCAGTATTTT. This encodes CATSDGGRDTQYF. V gene TRBV24-1 combines with J gene TRBJ2-3, with D possibly matching TRBD2 (5 bases). CDR3 length: 13 residues. With 3 bases removed from V and 5 bases from J, the gap between germline ends came to 8 bases. CDR1 KGHDR and CDR2 SFDVKD come from the germline V gene.

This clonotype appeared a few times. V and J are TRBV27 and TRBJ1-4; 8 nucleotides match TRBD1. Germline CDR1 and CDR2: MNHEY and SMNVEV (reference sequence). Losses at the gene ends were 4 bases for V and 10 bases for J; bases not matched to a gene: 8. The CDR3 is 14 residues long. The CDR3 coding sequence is TGTGCCAGCAGTTCGGGACAGGAGGAGGGAAAACTGTTTTTT. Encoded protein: CASSSGQEEGKLFF. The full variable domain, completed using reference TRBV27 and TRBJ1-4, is EAQVTQNPRYLITVTGKKLTVTCSQNMNHEYMSWYRQDPGLGLRQIYYSMNVEVTDKGDVPEGYKVSRKEKRNFPLILESPSPNQTSLYFCASSSGQEEGKLFFGSGTQLSVL.

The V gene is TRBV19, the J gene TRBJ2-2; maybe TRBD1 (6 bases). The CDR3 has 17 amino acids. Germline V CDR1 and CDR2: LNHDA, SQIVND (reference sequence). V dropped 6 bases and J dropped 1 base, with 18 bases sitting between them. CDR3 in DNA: TGTGCCAGTAGCCTCCTCTCATTGACAGGGAACACCGGGGAGCTGTTTTTT. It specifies CASSLLSLTGNTGELFF.

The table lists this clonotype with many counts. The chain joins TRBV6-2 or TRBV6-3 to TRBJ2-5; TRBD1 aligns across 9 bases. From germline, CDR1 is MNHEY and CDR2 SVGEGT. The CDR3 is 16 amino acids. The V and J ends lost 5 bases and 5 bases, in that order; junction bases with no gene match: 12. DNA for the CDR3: TGTGCCAGCAGTCAACAGGGGACAGGGATTGGGGAGACCCAGTACTTC. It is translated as CASSQQGTGIGETQYF.

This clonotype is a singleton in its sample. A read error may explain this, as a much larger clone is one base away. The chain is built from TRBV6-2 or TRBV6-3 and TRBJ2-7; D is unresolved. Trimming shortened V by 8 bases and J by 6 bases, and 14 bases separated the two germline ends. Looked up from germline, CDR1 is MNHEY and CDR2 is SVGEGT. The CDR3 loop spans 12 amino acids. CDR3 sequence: CASGDPTGEQYF. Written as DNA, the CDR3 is TGTGCCAGCGGAGACCCCACGGGCGAGCAGTACTTC.

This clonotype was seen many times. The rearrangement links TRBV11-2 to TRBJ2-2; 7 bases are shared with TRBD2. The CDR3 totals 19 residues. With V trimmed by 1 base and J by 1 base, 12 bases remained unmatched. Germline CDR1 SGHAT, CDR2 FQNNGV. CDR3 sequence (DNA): TGTGCCAGCAGCTTAGGTTACTTGCGGGACTACAGGAACACCGGGGAGCTGTTTTTT. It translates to CASSLGYLRDYRNTGELFF.

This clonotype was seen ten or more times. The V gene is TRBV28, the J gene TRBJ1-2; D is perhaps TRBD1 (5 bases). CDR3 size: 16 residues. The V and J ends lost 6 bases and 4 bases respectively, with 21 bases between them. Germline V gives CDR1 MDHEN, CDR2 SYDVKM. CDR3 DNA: TGTGCCAGCAGGGAGGCAGGGAAGGGCCTGGGCTATGGCTACACCTTC. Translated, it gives CASREAGKGLGYGYTF.

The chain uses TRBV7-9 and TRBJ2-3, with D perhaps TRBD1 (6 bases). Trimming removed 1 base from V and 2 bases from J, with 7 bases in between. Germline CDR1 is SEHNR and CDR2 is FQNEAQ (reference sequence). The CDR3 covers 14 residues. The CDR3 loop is CASSLGDNTDTQYF. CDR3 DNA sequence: TGTGCCAGCAGCTTAGGGGACAACACAGATACGCAGTATTTT.

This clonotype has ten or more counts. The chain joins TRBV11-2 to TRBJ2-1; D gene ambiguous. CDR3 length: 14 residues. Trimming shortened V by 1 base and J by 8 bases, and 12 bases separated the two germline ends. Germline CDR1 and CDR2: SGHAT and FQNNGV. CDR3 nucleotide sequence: TGTGCCAGCAGCTTAGCCGGACCGGCGGATGAGCAGTTCTTC. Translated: CASSLAGPADEQFF.

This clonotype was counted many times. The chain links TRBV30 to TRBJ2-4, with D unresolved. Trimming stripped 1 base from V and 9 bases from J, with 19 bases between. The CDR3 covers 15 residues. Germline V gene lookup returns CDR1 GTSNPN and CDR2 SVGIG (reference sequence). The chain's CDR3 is CAWSASKGLTGIQYF. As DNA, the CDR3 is TGTGCCTGGAGTGCCTCCAAAGGGCTGACGGGCATTCAGTACTTC.

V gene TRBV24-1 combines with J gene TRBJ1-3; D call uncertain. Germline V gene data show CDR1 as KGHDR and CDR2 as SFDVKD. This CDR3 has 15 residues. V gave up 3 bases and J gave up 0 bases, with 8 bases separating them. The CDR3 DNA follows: TGTGCCACCAGTGATGGGAGGAGCTCTGGAAACACCATATATTTT. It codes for CATSDGRSSGNTIYF.

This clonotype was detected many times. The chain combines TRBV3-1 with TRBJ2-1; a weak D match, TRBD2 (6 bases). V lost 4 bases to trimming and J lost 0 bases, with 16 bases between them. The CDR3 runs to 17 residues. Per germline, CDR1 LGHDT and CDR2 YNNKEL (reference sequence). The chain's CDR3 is CASSLQSVAASYNEQFF. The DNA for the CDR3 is TGTGCCAGCAGCCTTCAGTCCGTAGCGGCCTCCTACAATGAGCAGTTCTTC.

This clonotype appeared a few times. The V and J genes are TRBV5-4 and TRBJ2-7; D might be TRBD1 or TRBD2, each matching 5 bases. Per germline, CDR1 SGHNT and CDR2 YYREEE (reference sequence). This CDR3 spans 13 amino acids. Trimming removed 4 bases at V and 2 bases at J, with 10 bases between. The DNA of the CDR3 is TGTGCCAGCAGCGTGGGACGGACCTACGAGCAGTACTTC. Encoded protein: CASSVGRTYEQYF.

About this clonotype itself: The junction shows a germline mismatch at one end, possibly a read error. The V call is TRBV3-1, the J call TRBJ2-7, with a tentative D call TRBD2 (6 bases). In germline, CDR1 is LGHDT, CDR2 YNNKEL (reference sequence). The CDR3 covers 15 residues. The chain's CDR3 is CACSQDIAEYYEQYF. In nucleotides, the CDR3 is TGTGCCTGCAGCCAAGATATAGCGGAATACTACGAGCAGTACTTC.

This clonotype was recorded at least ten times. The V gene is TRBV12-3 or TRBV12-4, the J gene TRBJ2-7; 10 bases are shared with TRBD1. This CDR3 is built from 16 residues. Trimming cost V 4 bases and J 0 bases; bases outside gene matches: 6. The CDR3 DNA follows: TGTGCCAGCAGTTGGGACAGGGGCGAGAGCTCCTACGAGCAGTACTTC. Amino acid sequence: CASSWDRGESSYEQYF.

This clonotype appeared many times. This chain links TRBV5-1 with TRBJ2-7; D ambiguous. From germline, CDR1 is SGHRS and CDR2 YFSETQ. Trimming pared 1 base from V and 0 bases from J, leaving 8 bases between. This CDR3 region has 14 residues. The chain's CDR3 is CASSLMRSSYEQYF. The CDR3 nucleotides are TGCGCCAGCAGCTTGATGAGGAGCTCCTACGAGCAGTACTTC.

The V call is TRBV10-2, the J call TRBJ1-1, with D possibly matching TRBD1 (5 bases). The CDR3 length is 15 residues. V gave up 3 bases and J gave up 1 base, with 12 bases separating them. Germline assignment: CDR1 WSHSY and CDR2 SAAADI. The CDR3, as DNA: TGCGCCAGCAGTGATCCCACCGGGACGAACACTGAAGCTTTCTTT. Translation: CASSDPTGTNTEAFF.

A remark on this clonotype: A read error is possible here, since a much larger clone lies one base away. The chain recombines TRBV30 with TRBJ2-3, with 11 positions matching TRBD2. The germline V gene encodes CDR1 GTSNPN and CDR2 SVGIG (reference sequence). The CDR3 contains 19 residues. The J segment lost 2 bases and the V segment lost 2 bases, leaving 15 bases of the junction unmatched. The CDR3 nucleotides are TGTGCCTGGAGTTTTACTAGCGGGAGACGGGGGCGGACCACAGATACGCAGTATTTT. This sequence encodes CAWSFTSGRRGRTTDTQYF. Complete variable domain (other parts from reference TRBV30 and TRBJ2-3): SQTIHQWPATLVQPVGSPLSLECTVEGTSNPNLYWYRQAAGRGLQLLFYSVGIGQISSEVPQNLSASRPQDRQFILSSKKLLLSDSGFYLCAWSFTSGRRGRTTDTQYFGPGTRLTVL.

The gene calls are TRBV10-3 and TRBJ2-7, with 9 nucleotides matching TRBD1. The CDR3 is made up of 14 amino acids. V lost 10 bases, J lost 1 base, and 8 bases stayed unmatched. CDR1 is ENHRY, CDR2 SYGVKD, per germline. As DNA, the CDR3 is TGTGCCAGCACGGGGACAGGGCTTTCCTACGAGCAGTACTTC. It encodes CASTGTGLSYEQYF.

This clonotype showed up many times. CDR3 sequence reads: CASSEGGYEQYF. The CDR3 DNA reads TGTGCCAGCAGTGAAGGGGGTTACGAGCAGTACTTC. V usage is TRBV2 and J usage is TRBJ2-7; D is uncertain. This CDR3 is 12 amino acids long. The ends were cut back, 1 base at V and 4 bases at J, with 5 bases in the middle. CDR1 and CDR2 (germline): SNHLY, FYNNEI. The full variable domain, its missing parts supplied by reference TRBV2 and TRBJ2-7, is EPEVTQTPSHQVTQMGQEVILRCVPISNHLYFYWYRQILGQKVEFLVSFYNNEISEKSEIFDDQFSVERPDGSNFTLKIRSTKLEDSAMYFCASSEGGYEQYFGPGTRLTVT.

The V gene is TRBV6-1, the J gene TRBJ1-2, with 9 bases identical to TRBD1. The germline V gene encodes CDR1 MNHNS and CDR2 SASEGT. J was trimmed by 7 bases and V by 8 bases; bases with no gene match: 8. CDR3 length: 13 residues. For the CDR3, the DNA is TGTGCCAGCGTGACAGGGGGGACGGGTGGCTACACCTTC. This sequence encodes CASVTGGTGGYTF.

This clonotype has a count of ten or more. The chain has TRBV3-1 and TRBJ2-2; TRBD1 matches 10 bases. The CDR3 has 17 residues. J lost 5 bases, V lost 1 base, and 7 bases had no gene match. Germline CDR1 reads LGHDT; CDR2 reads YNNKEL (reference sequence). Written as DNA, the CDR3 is TGTGCCAGCAGCCAAGTAATTGGGACAGGGGAAACCGGGGAGCTGTTTTTT. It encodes CASSQVIGTGETGELFF.